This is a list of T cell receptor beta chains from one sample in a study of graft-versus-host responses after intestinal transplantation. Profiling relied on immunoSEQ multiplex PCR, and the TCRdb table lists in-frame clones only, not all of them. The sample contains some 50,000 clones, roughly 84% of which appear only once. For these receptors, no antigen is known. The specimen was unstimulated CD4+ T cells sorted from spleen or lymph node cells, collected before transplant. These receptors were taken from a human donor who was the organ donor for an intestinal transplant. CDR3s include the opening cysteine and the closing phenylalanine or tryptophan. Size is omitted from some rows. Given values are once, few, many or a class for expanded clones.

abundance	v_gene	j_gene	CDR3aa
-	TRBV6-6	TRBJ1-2	CASSYSDSWGGYTF
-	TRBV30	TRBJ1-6	CAWTARRVVDSPLHF
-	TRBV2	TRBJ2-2	CASGGETSPLTGELFF
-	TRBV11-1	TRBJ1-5	CASSRQSNQPQHF
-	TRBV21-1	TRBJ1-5	CASSARQGNQPQHF
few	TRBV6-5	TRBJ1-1	CASSYRRGLTEAFF
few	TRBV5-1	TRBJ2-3	CASSFSGGAPDTQYF
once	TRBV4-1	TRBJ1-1	CASSHLTGTLNTEAFF
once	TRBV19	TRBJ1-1	CASSVPGQGGTEAFF
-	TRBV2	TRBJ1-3	CASNKEAATGNTIYF
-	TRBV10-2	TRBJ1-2	CASSGGAAGRGYTF
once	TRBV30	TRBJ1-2	CAWGRTLLYGYTF
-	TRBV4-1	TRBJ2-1	CASSQDLRTSGRAWESYNEQFF
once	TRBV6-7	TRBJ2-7	CASSYSEQQSYEQYF
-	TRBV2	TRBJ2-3	CASGERGSTDTQYF
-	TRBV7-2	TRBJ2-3	CASSFRRDSDTQYF
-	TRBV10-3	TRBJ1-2	CAISESAGSGYGYTF
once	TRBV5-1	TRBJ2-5	CASSRGEETQYF
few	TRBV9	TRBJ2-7	CASSVEAGPHEQYF
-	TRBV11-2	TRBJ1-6	CASSLGQRDNSPLHF
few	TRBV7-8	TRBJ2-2	CASSFRAGDTGELFF
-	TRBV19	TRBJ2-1	CASSMSPQGEQFF
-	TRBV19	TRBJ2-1	CASSRDRGLLDEQFF
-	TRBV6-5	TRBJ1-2	CASSLRRGGYTF
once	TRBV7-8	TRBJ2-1	CASSLELAGGYNEQFF
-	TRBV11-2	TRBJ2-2	CASLSASALGHTGELFF
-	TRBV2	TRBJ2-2	CASRGGRTNTGELFF
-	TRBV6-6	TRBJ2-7	CASSAGFHEQYF
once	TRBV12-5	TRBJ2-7	CASGFGHSYEQYF
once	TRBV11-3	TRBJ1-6	CASSLKRTQWNSPLHF
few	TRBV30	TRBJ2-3	CAWSVGPDTQYF
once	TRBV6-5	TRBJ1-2	CASSYAGEGYGYTF
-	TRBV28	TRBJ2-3	CASKRGGPDTQYF
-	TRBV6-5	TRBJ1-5	CASSIKLGNQPQHF
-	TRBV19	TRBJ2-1	CASSIGAGGSNEQFF
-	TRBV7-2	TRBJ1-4	CASSLGLGEKLFF
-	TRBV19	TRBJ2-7	CASSMGSSYEQYF
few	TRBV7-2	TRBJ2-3	CASSWGTSGAGTDTQYF
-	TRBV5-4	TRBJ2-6	CASSLWGQGSGANVLTF
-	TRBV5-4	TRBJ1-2	CASASTGTGSLLGYTF